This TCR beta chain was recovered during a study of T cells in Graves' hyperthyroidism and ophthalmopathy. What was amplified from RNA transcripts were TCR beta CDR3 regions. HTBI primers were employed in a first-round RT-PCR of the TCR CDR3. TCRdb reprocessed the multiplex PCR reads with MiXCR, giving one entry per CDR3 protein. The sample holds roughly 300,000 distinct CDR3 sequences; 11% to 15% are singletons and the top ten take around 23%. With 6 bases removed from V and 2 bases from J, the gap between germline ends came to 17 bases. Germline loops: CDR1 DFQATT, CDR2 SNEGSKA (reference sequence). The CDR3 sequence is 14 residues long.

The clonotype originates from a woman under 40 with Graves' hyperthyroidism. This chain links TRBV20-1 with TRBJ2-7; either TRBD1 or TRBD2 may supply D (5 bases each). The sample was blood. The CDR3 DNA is TGCAGTGCACCTCCGGGACGAGGGGCCTACGAGCAGTACTTC. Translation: CSAPPGRGAYEQYF.